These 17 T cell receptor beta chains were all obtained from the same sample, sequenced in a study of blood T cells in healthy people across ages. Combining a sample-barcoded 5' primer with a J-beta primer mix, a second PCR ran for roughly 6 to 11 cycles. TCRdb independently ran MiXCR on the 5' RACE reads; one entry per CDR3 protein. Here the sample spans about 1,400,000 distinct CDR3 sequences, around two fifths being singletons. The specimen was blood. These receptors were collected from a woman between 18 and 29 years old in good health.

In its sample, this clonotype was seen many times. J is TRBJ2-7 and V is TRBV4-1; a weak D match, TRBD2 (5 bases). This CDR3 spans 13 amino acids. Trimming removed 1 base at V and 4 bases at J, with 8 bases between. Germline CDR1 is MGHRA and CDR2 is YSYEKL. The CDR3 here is CASSQASHYEQYF. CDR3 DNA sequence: TGCGCCAGCAGCCAAGCTAGCCATTACGAGCAGTACTTC.

The DNA for the CDR3 is TGTGCCAGCAGCCTGGAGTTGGATGAGCAGTTCTTC. Translated, it gives CASSLELDEQFF. The genes are TRBV7-9 and TRBJ2-1; no clear D. The CDR3 covers 12 residues. Germline V lookup: CDR1 SEHNR, CDR2 FQNEAQ (reference sequence). Between the trimmed V and J ends, which lost 5 bases and 8 bases, there was a span of 10 bases.

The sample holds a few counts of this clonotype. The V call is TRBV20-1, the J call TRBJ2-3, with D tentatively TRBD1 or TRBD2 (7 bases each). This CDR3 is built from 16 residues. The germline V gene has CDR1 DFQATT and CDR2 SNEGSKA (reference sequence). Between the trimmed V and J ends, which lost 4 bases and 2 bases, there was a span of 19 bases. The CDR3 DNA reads TGCAGTGCTACCACCGACGGGGAGGGGGCCACAGATACGCAGTATTTT. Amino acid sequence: CSATTDGEGATDTQYF.

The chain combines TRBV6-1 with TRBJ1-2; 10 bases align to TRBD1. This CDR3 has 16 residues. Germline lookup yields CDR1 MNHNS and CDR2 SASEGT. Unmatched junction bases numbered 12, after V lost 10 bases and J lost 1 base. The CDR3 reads CATDPETGGNNYGYTF. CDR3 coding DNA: TGTGCCACCGACCCAGAGACAGGGGGCAATAACTATGGCTACACCTTC.

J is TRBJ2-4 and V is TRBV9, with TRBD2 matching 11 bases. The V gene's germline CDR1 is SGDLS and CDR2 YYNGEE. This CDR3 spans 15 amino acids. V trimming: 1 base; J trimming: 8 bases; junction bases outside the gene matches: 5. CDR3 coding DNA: TGTGCCAGCAGCGTATCTAGCGGGAGGATCGACATTCAGTACTTC. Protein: CASSVSSGRIDIQYF.

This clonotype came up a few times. The CDR3 spells CASSLAGPASSVGNIQYF. CDR3 DNA sequence: TGTGCCAGCAGTCTGGCAGGGCCGGCCAGTTCGGTTGGAAACATTCAGTACTTC. The genes are TRBV27 and TRBJ2-4; perhaps TRBD1 as D (5 bases). V shed 5 bases and J shed 6 bases, with 26 bases lying between them. Looked up from germline, CDR1 is MNHEY and CDR2 is SMNVEV (reference sequence). The CDR3 has 18 residues.

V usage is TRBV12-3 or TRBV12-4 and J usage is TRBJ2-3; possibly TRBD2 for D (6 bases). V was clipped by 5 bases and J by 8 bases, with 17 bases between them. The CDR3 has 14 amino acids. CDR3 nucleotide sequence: TGTGCCAGCAGTACTCTATCCGTCGGGGGTACGCAGTATTTT. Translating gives CASSTLSVGGTQYF.

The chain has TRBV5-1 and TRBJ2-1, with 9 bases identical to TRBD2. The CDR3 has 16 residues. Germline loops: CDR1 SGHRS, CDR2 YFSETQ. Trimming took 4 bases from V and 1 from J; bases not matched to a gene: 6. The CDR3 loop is CASSLLSGSSYNEQFF. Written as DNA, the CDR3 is TGCGCCAGCAGCCTCCTTAGCGGGAGTTCCTACAATGAGCAGTTCTTC.

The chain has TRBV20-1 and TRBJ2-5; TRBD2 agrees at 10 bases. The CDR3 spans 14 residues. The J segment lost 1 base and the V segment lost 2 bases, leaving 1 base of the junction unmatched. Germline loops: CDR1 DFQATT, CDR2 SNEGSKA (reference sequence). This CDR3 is CSARLAGVQETQYF. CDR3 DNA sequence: TGCAGTGCTAGACTAGCGGGGGTCCAAGAGACCCAGTACTTC.

The CDR3 sequence: CSAREQDTEAFF. DNA for the CDR3: TGCAGTGCTAGAGAGCAGGACACTGAAGCTTTCTTT. The V call is TRBV20-1, the J call TRBJ1-1; D uncertain. Per germline, CDR1 DFQATT and CDR2 SNEGSKA (reference sequence). V was cut by 0 bases and J by 3 bases, with 5 bases left in between. CDR3 size: 12 residues.

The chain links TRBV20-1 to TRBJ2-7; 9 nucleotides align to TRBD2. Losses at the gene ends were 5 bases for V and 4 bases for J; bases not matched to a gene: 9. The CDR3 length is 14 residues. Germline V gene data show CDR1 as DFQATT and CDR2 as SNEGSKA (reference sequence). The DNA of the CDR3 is TGCAGTGCTCCCCCAATAGCGGGGGATTACGAGCAGTACTTC. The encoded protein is CSAPPIAGDYEQYF.

In DNA form, the CDR3 reads TGTGCCAGCAGGGTATCGGGGGTTGGTGACTATGGCTACACCTTC. Translation: CASRVSGVGDYGYTF. V usage is TRBV27 and J usage is TRBJ1-2; D is possibly TRBD1 (5 bases). V lost 6 bases, J lost 3 bases, and 17 bases lay in between. The CDR3 is 15 amino acids. The V gene's germline CDR1 is MNHEY and CDR2 SMNVEV (reference sequence).

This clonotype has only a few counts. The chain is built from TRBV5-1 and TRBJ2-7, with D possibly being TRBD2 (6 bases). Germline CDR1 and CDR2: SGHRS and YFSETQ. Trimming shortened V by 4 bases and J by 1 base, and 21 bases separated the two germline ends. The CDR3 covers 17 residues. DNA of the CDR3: TGCGCCAGCAGCCCGGAAGGACTACAGCCCTTTTCCTACGAGCAGTACTTC. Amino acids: CASSPEGLQPFSYEQYF.

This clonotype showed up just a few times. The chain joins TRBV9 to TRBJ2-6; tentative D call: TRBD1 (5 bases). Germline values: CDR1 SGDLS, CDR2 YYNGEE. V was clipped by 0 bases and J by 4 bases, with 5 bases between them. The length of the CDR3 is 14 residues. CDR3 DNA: TGTGCCAGCAGCGTAGCAGGGGGGGCCAACGTCCTGACTTTC. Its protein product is CASSVAGGANVLTF.

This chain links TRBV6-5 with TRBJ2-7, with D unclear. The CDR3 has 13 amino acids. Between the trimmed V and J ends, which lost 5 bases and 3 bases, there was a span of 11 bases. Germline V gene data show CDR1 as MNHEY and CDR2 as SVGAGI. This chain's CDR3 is CASSVTRYYEQYF. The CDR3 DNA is TGTGCCAGCAGTGTGACTCGTTACTACGAGCAGTACTTC.

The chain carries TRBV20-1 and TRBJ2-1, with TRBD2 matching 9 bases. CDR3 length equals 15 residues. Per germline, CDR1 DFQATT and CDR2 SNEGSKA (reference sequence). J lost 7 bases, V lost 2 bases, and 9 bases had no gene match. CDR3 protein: CSARHLSGRDNEQFF. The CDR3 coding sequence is TGCAGTGCTAGACATCTTAGCGGGAGAGATAATGAGCAGTTCTTC.

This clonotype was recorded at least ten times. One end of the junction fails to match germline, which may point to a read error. The CDR3 region has the DNA TGCGCCAGCAGCCAAGATAACAGTAACTATGGCTACACCTTC. Protein product: CASSQDNSNYGYTF. This chain connects TRBV3-1 to TRBJ1-2; the D is unclear. The CDR3 extends over 14 amino acids. Germline assignment: CDR1 LGHDT and CDR2 YNNKEL (reference sequence).